This T cell receptor (beta chain) was identified in a study of blood T cell repertoires in COVID-19. The data were produced by immunoSEQ multiplex PCR, yet TCRdb's version contains in-frame clones alone and is incomplete. The sample holds 150,000 or so clones, 90% to 95% seen once. Germline CDR1 is MNHEY and CDR2 is SMNVEV (reference sequence). V lost 6 bases to trimming and J lost 3 bases, with 9 bases between them. The CDR3 sequence is 12 residues long. The V and J genes are TRBV27 and TRBJ2-7; D is undetermined. Sequencing input: peripheral blood. The sequence was collected from a woman in her forties or fifties with acute or convalescent COVID-19. The CDR3 here is CASRRDLYEQYF. In nucleotides, the CDR3 is TGTGCCAGCAGACGAGATCTCTACGAGCAGTACTTC.